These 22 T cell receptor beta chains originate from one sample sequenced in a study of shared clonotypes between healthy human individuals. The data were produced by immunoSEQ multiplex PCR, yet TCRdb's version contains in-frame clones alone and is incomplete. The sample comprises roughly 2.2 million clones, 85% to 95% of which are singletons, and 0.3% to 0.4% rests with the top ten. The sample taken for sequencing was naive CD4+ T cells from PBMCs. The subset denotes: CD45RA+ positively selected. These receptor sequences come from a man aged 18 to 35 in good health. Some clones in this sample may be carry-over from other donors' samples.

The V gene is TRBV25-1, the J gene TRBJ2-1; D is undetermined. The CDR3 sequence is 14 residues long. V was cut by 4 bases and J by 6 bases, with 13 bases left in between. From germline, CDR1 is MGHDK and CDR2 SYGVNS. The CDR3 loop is CASSGLGIGNEQFF. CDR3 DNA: TGTGCCAGCAGTGGTTTAGGGATCGGCAATGAGCAGTTCTTC.

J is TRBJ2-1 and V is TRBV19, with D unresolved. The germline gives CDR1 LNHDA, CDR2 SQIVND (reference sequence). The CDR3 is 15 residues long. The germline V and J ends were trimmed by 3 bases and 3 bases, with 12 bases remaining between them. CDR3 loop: CASSIPAMGYNEQFF. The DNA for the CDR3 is TGTGCCAGTAGTATTCCGGCTATGGGCTACAATGAGCAGTTCTTC.

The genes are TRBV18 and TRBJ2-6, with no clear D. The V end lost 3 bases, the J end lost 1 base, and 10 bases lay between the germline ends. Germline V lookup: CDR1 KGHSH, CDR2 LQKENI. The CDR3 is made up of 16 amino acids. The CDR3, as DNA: TGTGCCAGCTCACCTTCGGACGAGTCTGGGGCCAACGTCCTGACTTTC. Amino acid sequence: CASSPSDESGANVLTF. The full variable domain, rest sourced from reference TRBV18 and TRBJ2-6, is NAGVMQNPRHLVRRRGQEARLRCSPMKGHSHVYWYRQLPEEGLKFMVYLQKENIIDESGMPKERFSAEFPKEGPSILRIQQVVRGDSAAYFCASSPSDESGANVLTFGAGSRLTVL.

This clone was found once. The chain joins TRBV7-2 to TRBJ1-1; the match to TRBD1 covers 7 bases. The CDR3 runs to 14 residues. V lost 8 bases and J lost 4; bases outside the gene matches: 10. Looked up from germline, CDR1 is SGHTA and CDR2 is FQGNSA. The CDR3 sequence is CASAKQGRITEAFF. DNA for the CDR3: TGTGCCAGCGCAAAACAGGGGAGGATCACTGAAGCTTTCTTT.

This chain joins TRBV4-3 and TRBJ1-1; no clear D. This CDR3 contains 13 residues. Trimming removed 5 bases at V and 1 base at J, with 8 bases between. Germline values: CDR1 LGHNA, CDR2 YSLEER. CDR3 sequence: CASSVTPNTEAFF. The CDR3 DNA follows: TGCGCCAGCAGCGTCACACCGAACACTGAAGCTTTCTTT.

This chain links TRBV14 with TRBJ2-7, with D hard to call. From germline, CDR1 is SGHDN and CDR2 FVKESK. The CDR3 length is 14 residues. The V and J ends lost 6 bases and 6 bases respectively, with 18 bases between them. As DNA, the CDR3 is TGTGCCAGCAGGGATAGTAAAGGGTCCAGCGAGCAGTACTTC. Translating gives CASRDSKGSSEQYF.

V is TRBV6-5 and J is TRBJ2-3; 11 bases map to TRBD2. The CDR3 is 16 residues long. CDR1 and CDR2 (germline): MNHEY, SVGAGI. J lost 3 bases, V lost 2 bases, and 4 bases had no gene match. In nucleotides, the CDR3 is TGTGCCAGCAGTTACACTTGGACTAGCGGGACAGATACGCAGTATTTT. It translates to CASSYTWTSGTDTQYF.

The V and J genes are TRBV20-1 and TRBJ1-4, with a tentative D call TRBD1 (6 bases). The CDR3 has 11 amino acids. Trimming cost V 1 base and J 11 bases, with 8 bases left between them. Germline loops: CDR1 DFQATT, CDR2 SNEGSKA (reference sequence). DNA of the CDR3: TGCAGTGCTAGAGGTCAGGGGAAACTGTTTTTT. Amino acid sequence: CSARGQGKLFF.

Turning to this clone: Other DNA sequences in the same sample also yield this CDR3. CDR3 DNA: TGCGCCAGCAGCCTGGGGCTGGGCGAGCAGTACTTC. It codes for CASSLGLGEQYF. This chain links TRBV5-1 with TRBJ2-7; TRBD1 might be the D (5 bases). V dropped 4 bases and J dropped 6 bases, with 11 bases sitting between them. Looked up from germline, CDR1 is SGHRS and CDR2 is YFSETQ. The length of the CDR3 is 12 residues.

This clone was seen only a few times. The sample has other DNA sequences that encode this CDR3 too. The CDR3 is CASSLVGSGANVLTF. Written as DNA, the CDR3 is TGCGCCAGCAGCTTGGTGGGCTCTGGGGCCAACGTCCTGACTTTC. The rearrangement joins TRBV5-1 to TRBJ2-6; D remains ambiguous. Germline V CDR1 and CDR2: SGHRS, YFSETQ. CDR3 length equals 15 residues. The germline V and J ends were trimmed by 0 bases and 0 bases, with 4 bases remaining between them.

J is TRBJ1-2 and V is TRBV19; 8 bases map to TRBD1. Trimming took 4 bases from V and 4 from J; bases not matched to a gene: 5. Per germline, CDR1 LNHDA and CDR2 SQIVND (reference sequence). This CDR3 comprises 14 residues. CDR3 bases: TGTGCCAGTAGTACCCGGGACAGGCTCTATGGCTACACCTTC. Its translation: CASSTRDRLYGYTF.

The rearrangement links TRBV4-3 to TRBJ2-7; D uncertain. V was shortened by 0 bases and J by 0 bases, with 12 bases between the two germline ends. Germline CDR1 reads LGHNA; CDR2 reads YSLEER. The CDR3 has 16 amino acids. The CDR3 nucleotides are TGCGCCAGCAGCCAAGATCCTAGAGAGAGCTCCTACGAGCAGTACTTC. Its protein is CASSQDPRESSYEQYF.

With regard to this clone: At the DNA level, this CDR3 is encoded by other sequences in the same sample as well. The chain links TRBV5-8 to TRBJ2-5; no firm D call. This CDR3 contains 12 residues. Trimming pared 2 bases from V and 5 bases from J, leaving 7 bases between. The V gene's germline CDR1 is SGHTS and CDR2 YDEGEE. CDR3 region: CASSFLGETQYF. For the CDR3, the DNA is TGTGCCAGCAGCTTTCTCGGGGAGACCCAGTACTTC. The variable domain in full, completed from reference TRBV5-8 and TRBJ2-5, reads EAGVTQSPTHLIKTRGQQATLRCSPISGHTSVYWYQQALGLGLQFLLWYDEGEERNRGNFPPRFSGRQFPNYSSELNVNALELEDSALYLCASSFLGETQYFGPGTRLLVL.

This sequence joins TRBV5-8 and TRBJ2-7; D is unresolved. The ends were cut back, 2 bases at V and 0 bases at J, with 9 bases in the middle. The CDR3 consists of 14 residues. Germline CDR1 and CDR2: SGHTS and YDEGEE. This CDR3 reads CASSFRAPSYEQYF. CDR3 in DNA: TGTGCCAGCAGCTTCCGGGCCCCCTCCTACGAGCAGTACTTC.

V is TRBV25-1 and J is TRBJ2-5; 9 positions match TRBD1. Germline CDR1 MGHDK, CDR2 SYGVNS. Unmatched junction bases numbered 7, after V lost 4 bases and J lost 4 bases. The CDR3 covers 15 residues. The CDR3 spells CASSGGQGWSETQYF. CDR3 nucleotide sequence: TGTGCCAGCAGTGGCGGACAGGGGTGGTCAGAGACCCAGTACTTC.

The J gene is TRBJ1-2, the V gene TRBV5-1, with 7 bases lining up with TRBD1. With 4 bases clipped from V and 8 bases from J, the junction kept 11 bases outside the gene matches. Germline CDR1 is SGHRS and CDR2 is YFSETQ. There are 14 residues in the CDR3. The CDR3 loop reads CASSIGQVGLGYTF. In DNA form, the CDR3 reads TGCGCCAGCAGCATCGGACAGGTGGGCTTGGGCTACACCTTC.

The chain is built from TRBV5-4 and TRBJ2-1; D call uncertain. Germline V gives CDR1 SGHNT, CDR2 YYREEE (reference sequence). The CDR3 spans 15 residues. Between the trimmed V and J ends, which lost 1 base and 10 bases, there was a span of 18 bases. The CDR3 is CASSLTAGSESEQFF. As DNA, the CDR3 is TGTGCCAGCAGCTTGACAGCCGGCTCGGAATCCGAGCAGTTCTTC.

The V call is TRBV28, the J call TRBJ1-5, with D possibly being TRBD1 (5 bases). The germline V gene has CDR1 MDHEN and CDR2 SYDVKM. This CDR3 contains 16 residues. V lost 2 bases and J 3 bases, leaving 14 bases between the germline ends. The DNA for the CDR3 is TGTGCCAGCAGTTTAGCAACCTCCGGGGCCAATCAGCCCCAGCATTTT. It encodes CASSLATSGANQPQHF.

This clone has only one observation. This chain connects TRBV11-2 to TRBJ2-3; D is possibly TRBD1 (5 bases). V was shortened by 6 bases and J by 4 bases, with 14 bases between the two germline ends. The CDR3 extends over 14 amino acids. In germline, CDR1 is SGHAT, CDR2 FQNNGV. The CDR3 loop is CASSSRQYADTQYF. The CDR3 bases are TGTGCCAGCAGTTCGCGACAGTATGCAGATACGCAGTATTTT.

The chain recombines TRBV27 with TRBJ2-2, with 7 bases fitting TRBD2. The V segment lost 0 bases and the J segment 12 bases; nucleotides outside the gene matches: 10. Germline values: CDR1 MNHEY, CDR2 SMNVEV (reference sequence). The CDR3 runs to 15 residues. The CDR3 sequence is CASSLSIAGLAQLFF. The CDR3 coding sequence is TGTGCCAGCAGTTTATCGATAGCGGGCCTCGCCCAGCTGTTTTTT.

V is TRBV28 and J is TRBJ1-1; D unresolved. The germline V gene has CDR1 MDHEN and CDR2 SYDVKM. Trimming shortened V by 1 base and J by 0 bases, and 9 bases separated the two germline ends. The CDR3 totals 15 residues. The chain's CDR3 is CASSLFRALNTEAFF. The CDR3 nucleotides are TGTGCCAGCAGTTTATTCCGGGCCCTGAACACTGAAGCTTTCTTT.

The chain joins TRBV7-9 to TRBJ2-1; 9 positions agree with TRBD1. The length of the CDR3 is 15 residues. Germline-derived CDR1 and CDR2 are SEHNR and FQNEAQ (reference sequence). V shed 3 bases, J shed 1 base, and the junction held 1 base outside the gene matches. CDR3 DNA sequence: TGTGCCAGCAGCTTCGACAGGGGGTCCTACAATGAGCAGTTCTTC. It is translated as CASSFDRGSYNEQFF.